The T cell receptor beta chain described here comes from a study of T cell repertoires in cytomegalovirus infection. About the study: Signatures in public TCR beta sequences pointed to both CMV infection and matching HLA type.

TCRdb recomputed calls from the reads with MiXCR, one row per CDR3 protein. Of fewer than 350,000 distinct CDR3 sequences in the sample, over 7.5% were seen once. Study-level findings and limits: In two of eight donors, the top clonotype was HLA-C-restricted CMV-specific.

For this clonotype: Its antigen remains unknown.

CDR3 size: 13 residues. The V gene lost 5 bases and the J gene lost 3 bases, with 10 bases spanning the gap. The germline V gene encodes CDR1 MGHRA and CDR2 YSYEKL. The rearrangement uses TRBV4-1 and TRBJ2-5; the D is unclear. This clonotype originated in a human donor in good health (CMV status not recorded). Some clones in this sample may be carry-over from other donors' samples. Sequenced sample: PBMCs. CDR3 nucleotide sequence: TGCGCCAGCAGCGGACCTACCAAAGAGACCCAGTACTTC. Translation gives CASSGPTKETQYF.